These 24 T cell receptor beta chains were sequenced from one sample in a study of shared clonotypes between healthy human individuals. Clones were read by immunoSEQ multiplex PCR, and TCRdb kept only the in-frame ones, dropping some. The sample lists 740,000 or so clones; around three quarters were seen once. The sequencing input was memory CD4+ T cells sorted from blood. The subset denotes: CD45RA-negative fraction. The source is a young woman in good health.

The CDR3 here is CASSAGQGQETQYF. The CDR3 bases are TGCGCCAGCAGCGCGGGACAGGGGCAAGAGACCCAGTACTTC. The chain combines TRBV5-1 with TRBJ2-5, with 10 bases lining up with TRBD1. The CDR3 is 14 amino acids. Germline V gene data show CDR1 as SGHRS and CDR2 as YFSETQ. V shed 4 bases and J 2 bases; nucleotides not matched to a gene: 2.

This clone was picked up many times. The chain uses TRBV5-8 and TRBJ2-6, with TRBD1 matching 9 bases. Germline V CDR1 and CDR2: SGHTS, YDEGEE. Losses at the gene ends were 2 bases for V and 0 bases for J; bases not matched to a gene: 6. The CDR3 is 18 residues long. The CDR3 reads CASSFWTGAYSGANVLTF. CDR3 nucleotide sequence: TGTGCCAGCAGCTTTTGGACAGGGGCGTACTCTGGGGCCAACGTCCTGACTTTC.

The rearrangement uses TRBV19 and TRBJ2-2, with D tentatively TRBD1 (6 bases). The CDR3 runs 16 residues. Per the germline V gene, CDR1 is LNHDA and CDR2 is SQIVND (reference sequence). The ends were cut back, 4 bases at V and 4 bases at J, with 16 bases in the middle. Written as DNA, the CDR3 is TGTGCCAGTAGTAACGCCCGGGACACCCTCACCGGGGAGCTGTTTTTT. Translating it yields CASSNARDTLTGELFF.

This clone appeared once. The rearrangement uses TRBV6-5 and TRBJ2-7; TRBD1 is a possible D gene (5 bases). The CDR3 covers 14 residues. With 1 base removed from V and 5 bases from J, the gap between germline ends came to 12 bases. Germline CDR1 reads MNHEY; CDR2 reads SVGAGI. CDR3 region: CASSYLSRAHEQYF. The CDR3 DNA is TGTGCCAGCAGTTACTTGAGCAGGGCCCACGAGCAGTACTTC.

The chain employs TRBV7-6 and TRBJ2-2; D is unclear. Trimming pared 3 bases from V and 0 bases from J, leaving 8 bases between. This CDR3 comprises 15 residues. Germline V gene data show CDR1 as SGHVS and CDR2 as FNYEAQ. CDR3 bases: TGTGCCAGCAGCTTGGGTCTCGCGAACACCGGGGAGCTGTTTTTT. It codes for CASSLGLANTGELFF.

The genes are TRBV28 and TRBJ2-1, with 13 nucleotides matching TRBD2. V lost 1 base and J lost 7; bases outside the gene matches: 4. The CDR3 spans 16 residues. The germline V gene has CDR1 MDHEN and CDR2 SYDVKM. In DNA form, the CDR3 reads TGTGCCAGCAGTTTATTAACTAGCGGGAGGGGGAATGAGCAGTTCTTC. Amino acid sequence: CASSLLTSGRGNEQFF.

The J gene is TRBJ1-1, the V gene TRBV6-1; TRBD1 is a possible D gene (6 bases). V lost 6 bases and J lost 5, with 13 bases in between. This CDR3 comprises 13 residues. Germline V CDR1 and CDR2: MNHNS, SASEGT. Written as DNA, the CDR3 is TGTGCCAGCAGCCCCAGGGGATGGACTGAAGCTTTCTTT. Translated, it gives CASSPRGWTEAFF.

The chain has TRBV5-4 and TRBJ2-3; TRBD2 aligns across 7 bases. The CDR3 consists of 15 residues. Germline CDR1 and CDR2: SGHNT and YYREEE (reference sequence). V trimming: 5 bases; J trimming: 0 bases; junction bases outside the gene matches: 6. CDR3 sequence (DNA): TGTGCCAGCAGACCCAGCGGGACTAGCACAGATACGCAGTATTTT. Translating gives CASRPSGTSTDTQYF.

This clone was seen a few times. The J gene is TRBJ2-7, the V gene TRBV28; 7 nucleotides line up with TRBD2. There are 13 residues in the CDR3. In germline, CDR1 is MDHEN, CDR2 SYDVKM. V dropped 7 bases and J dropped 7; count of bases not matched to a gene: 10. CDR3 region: CASTLSGRHEQYF. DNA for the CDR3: TGTGCCAGCACCCTCTCCGGGAGGCATGAGCAGTACTTC.

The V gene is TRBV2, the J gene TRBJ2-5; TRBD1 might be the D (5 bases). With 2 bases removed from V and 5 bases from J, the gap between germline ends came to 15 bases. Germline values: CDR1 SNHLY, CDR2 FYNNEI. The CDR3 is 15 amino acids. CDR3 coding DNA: TGTGCCAGCAGTGAATATGGGGCCTTAGGGGAGACCCAGTACTTC. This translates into CASSEYGALGETQYF.

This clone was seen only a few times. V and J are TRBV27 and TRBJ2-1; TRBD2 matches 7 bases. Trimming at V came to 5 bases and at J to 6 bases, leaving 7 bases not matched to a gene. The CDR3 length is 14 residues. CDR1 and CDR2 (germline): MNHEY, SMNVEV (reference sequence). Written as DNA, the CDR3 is TGTGCCAGCAGTCGACTAGCTCCCCCCAATGAGCAGTTCTTC. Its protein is CASSRLAPPNEQFF.

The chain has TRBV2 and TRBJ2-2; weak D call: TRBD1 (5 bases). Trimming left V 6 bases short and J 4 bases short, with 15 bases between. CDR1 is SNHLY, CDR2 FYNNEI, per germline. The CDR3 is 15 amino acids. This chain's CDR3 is CASRANGHVTGELFF. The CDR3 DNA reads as TGTGCCAGCAGGGCGAATGGACACGTCACCGGGGAGCTGTTTTTT. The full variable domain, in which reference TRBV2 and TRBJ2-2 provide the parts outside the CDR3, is EPEVTQTPSHQVTQMGQEVILRCVPISNHLYFYWYRQILGQKVEFLVSFYNNEISEKSEIFDDQFSVERPDGSNFTLKIRSTKLEDSAMYFCASRANGHVTGELFFGEGSRLTVL.

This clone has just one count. The CDR3 DNA reads TGTGCCAGCAGGTCCCCGGGACGACTCTATGGCTACACCTTC. Its protein product is CASRSPGRLYGYTF. J is TRBJ1-2 and V is TRBV28; D may be TRBD1 (5 bases). V was shortened by 6 bases and J by 4 bases, with 15 bases between the two germline ends. Germline V CDR1 and CDR2: MDHEN, SYDVKM. The CDR3 has 14 residues.

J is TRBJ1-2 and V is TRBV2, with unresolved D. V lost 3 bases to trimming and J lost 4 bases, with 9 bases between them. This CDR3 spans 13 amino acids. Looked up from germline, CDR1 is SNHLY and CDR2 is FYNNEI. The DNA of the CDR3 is TGTGCCAGCAGTGACCACGGGAGCTATGGCTACACCTTC. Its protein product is CASSDHGSYGYTF.

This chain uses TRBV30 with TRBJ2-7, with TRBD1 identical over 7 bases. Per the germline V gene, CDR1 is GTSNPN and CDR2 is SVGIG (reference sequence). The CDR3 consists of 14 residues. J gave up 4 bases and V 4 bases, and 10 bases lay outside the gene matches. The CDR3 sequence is CAWITTGQLYEQYF. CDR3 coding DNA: TGTGCCTGGATCACTACGGGACAGCTTTACGAGCAGTACTTC.

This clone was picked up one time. The CDR3 DNA follows: TGTGCCAGCAGTTTGGGACCGGGACAGATTAACTATGGCTACACCTTC. It codes for CASSLGPGQINYGYTF. The chain links TRBV7-9 to TRBJ1-2; 7 bases map to TRBD1. This CDR3 region has 16 residues. Looked up from germline, CDR1 is SEHNR and CDR2 is FQNEAQ (reference sequence). V lost 6 bases, J lost 1 base, and 11 bases stayed unmatched.

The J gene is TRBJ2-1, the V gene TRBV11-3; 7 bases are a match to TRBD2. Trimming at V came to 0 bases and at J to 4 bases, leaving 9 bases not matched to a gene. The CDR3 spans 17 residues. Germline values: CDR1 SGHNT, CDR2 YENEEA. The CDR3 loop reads CASSLDGGSGGYNEQFF. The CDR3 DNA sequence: TGTGCCAGCAGCTTAGACGGGGGGAGTGGAGGGTACAATGAGCAGTTCTTC.

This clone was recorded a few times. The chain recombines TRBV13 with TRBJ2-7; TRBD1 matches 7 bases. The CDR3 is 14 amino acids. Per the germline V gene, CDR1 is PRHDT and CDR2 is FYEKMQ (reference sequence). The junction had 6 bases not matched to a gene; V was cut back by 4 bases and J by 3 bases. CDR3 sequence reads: CASSWGQGVYEQYF. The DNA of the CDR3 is TGTGCCAGCAGCTGGGGGCAGGGGGTCTACGAGCAGTACTTC.

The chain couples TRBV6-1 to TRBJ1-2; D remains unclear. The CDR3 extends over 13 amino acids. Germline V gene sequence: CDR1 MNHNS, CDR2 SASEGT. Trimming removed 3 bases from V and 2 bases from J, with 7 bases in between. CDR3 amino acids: CASSEMENYGYTF. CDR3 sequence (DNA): TGTGCCAGCAGTGAGATGGAAAACTATGGCTACACCTTC.

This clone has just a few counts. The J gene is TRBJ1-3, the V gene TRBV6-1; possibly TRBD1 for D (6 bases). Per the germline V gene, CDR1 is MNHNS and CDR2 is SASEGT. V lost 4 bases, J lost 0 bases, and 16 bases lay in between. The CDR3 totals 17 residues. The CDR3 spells CASSGYTGSYSGNTIYF. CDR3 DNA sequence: TGTGCCAGCAGTGGATACACAGGGTCCTACTCTGGAAACACCATATATTTT.

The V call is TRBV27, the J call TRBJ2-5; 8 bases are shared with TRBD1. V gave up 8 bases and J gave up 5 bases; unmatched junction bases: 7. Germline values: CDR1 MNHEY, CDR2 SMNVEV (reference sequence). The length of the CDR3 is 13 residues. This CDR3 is CASRRDRGETQYF. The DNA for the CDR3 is TGTGCCAGCCGCCGAGACAGGGGCGAGACCCAGTACTTC.

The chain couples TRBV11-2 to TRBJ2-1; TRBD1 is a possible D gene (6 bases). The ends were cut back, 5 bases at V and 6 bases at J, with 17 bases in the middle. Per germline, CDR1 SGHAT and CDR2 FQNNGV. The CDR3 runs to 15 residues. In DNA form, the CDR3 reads TGTGCCAGCAGCCCCAGCAGGGGCTCGGTCAATGAGCAGTTCTTC. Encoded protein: CASSPSRGSVNEQFF.

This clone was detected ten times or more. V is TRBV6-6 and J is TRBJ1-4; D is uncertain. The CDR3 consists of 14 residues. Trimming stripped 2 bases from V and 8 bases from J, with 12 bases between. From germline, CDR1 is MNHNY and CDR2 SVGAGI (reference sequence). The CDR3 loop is CASSYGDWTEKLFF. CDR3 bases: TGTGCCAGCAGTTACGGGGATTGGACGGAAAAACTGTTTTTT.

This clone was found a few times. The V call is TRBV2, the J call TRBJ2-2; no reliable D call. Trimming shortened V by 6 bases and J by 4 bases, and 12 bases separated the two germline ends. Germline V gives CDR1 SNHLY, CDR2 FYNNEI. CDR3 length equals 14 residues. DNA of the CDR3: TGTGCCAGCAGAGAGCAGGAACTCACCGGGGAGCTGTTTTTT. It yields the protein CASREQELTGELFF.